This T cell receptor (beta chain) was identified in a study of OX40 agonist ivuxolimab in advanced cancers. The germline V and J ends were trimmed by 5 bases and 0 bases, with 10 bases remaining between them. Germline assignment: CDR1 MNHNY and CDR2 SVGAGI (reference sequence). This CDR3 contains 14 residues. Produced via immunoSEQ multiplex PCR; TCRdb's table is partial and in-frame only. The sample lists about 78,000 clones, 85% to 95% occurring once. This specimen consisted of CD4+ or CD8+ T cells sorted from blood, obtained in a trial of the OX40 agonist ivuxolimab. V gene TRBV6-6 combines with J gene TRBJ1-1; no clear D. The sequence came from an adult with an advanced solid tumor such as melanoma, head and neck, liver or kidney cancer. The CDR3 bases are TGTGCCAGCAGTCCTGGACTGCTGAACACTGAAGCTTTCTTT. Amino acids: CASSPGLLNTEAFF.